This passage covers 9 T cell receptor beta chains from one sample sequenced in a study of beta chain features in type 1 diabetes. Every bit of the isolated RNA underwent reverse transcription, so sequencing read expressed TCRB transcripts. The repertoire was sequenced with immunoSEQ multiplex PCR; TCRdb's copy has only in-frame clones and lacks some. The sample holds 680,000 or so clones; roughly a sixth are singletons and the top ten take approximately 0.093%. The sample consisted of naive CD4+ T cells from blood. The receptors were sampled from a man aged 18 to 29 in good health.

This clone turned up a few times. This specimen includes other DNA sequences encoding the same CDR3. The chain recombines TRBV5-1 with TRBJ2-5, with unresolved D. This CDR3 spans 12 amino acids. Germline CDR1 is SGHRS and CDR2 is YFSETQ. The V gene lost 4 bases and the J gene lost 1 base, with 5 bases spanning the gap. The CDR3 DNA sequence: TGCGCCAGCAGCACCTCCCAAGAGACCCAGTACTTC. It encodes CASSTSQETQYF.

This clone has only a few counts. This chain links TRBV7-2 with TRBJ2-5; D may be TRBD1 (5 bases). Looked up from germline, CDR1 is SGHTA and CDR2 is FQGNSA. The V end lost 7 bases, the J end lost 5 bases, and 20 bases lay between the germline ends. The CDR3 consists of 15 residues. DNA of the CDR3: TGTGCCAGCACCCCCGCCAGGGATGGTGGGGAGACCCAGTACTTC. It yields the protein CASTPARDGGETQYF. The full variable domain, its missing parts supplied by reference TRBV7-2 and TRBJ2-5, is GAGVSQSPSNKVTEKGKDVELRCDPISGHTALYWYRQSLGQGLEFLIYFQGNSAPDKSGLPSDRFSAERTGGSVSTLTIQRTQQEDSAVYLCASTPARDGGETQYFGPGTRLLVL.

This clone was detected a few times. The V and J genes are TRBV28 and TRBJ2-6; D perhaps matches TRBD2 (5 bases). The V gene's germline CDR1 is MDHEN and CDR2 SYDVKM. This CDR3 contains 15 residues. V lost 3 bases and J 8 bases, leaving 14 bases between the germline ends. The CDR3 is CASSLEGRTTNVLTF. As DNA, the CDR3 is TGTGCCAGCAGTTTGGAAGGGAGAACAACCAACGTCCTGACTTTC.

V usage is TRBV9 and J usage is TRBJ2-1, with D perhaps TRBD2 (5 bases). This CDR3 comprises 17 residues. The V and J ends lost 0 bases and 3 bases respectively, with 16 bases between them. Germline CDR1 is SGDLS and CDR2 is YYNGEE. CDR3 sequence (DNA): TGTGCCAGCAGCGTAGAGATAGCGTCAACCCACTACAATGAGCAGTTCTTC. Its translation is CASSVEIASTHYNEQFF.

V is TRBV7-9 and J is TRBJ1-5; TRBD1 matches at 8 bases. CDR3 length equals 17 residues. The trim removed 3 bases at V and 2 bases at J, leaving 9 bases unmatched. Germline values: CDR1 SEHNR, CDR2 FQNEAQ (reference sequence). In DNA form, the CDR3 reads TGTGCCAGCAGCTTCGCCGGGGCAGGGGGCCGCAATCAGCCCCAGCATTTT. Protein sequence: CASSFAGAGGRNQPQHF.

J is TRBJ2-6 and V is TRBV27; 7 nucleotides line up with TRBD1. CDR3 length equals 16 residues. Germline assignment: CDR1 MNHEY and CDR2 SMNVEV (reference sequence). With V trimmed by 4 bases and J by 0 bases, 3 bases remained unmatched. CDR3 sequence reads: CASSWDSVSGANVLTF. The CDR3 DNA is TGTGCCAGCAGTTGGGACAGCGTCTCTGGGGCCAACGTCCTGACTTTC.

Only a few counts were recorded for this clone. The gene calls are TRBV9 and TRBJ2-7; D might be TRBD1 (5 bases). CDR1 and CDR2 (germline): SGDLS, YYNGEE. Trimming cost V 0 bases and J 3 bases, with 13 bases left between them. CDR3 length: 15 residues. Here the CDR3 DNA reads TGTGCCAGCAGCGTAGATGTGGGGCAGTTCTACGAGCAGTACTTC. Translated: CASSVDVGQFYEQYF.

This clone showed up just a few times. The V call is TRBV6-6, the J call TRBJ2-7; no reliable D call. The CDR3 is made up of 12 amino acids. Germline V gene data show CDR1 as MNHNY and CDR2 as SVGAGI (reference sequence). Trimming pared 6 bases from V and 2 bases from J, leaving 8 bases between. CDR3 in amino acids: CASRTDTYEQYF. CDR3 in DNA: TGTGCCAGCAGGACCGACACCTACGAGCAGTACTTC.

The chain links TRBV18 to TRBJ1-6; D remains ambiguous. The CDR3 length is 13 residues. CDR1 KGHSH and CDR2 LQKENI come from the germline V gene. V was trimmed by 5 bases and J by 10 bases, leaving 12 bases between them. In DNA form, the CDR3 reads TGTGCCAGCTCATCCGAATTGGGGTCACCCCTCCACTTT. Translation gives CASSSELGSPLHF.